The 8 T cell receptor beta chains below were found in one sample sequenced in a study of PD-1 blockade in classical Hodgkin lymphoma. The data were produced by immunoSEQ multiplex PCR, yet TCRdb's version contains in-frame clones alone and is incomplete. The repertoire has about 11,000 clones, around 72% of them found once; the top ten carry approximately 35%. In every patient, relapse followed autologous stem cell transplantation, while exposure to brentuximab vedotin differed. Sequences were derived from peripheral blood mononuclear cells (PBMCs), sampled at baseline. The receptors derive from a human donor with classical Hodgkin lymphoma.

The genes are TRBV7-6 and TRBJ2-3, with 11 bases identical to TRBD2. V shed 0 bases and J 4 bases; nucleotides not matched to a gene: 15. Germline values: CDR1 SGHVS, CDR2 FNYEAQ. CDR3 length equals 20 residues. The CDR3 loop is CASSLAGPAGLAGGPDTQYF. Written as DNA, the CDR3 is TGTGCCAGCAGCTTAGCAGGTCCTGCGGGGCTAGCGGGGGGCCCAGATACGCAGTATTTT.

The chain employs TRBV5-4 and TRBJ2-5; D is ambiguous. This CDR3 is 15 amino acids long. With 4 bases removed from V and 1 base from J, the gap between germline ends came to 14 bases. Germline CDR1 reads SGHNT; CDR2 reads YYREEE (reference sequence). The CDR3 here is CASSAGSRFQETQYF. The CDR3 DNA reads as TGTGCCAGCAGCGCCGGGTCTCGCTTCCAAGAGACCCAGTACTTC.

The chain employs TRBV15 and TRBJ1-1, with 7 bases identical to TRBD1. V lost 5 bases and J lost 1; bases outside the gene matches: 1. Germline V gene lookup returns CDR1 LNHNV and CDR2 YYDKDF (reference sequence). The CDR3 runs to 13 residues. CDR3 region: CATSRTGNTEAFF. CDR3 DNA: TGTGCCACCAGCCGGACAGGGAACACTGAAGCTTTCTTT.

In its sample, this clone was seen a few times. The chain carries TRBV28 and TRBJ2-1; D may be TRBD2 (5 bases). Germline assignment: CDR1 MDHEN and CDR2 SYDVKM. The CDR3 runs 16 residues. V shed 5 bases and J shed 0 bases, with 14 bases lying between them. CDR3 amino acids: CASSETGYFSYNEQFF. CDR3 nucleotides: TGTGCCAGCAGTGAAACGGGGTATTTCTCCTACAATGAGCAGTTCTTC.

This chain uses TRBV18 with TRBJ1-2; no definite D call. Germline CDR1 reads KGHSH; CDR2 reads LQKENI. V was shortened by 4 bases and J by 7 bases, with 19 bases between the two germline ends. There are 15 residues in the CDR3. In DNA, the CDR3 is TGTGCCAGCTCACAGGCCAGACAACTGGAGTCTGGCTACACCTTC. This translates into CASSQARQLESGYTF. Full variable domain (remainder filled in from reference TRBV18 and TRBJ1-2): NAGVMQNPRHLVRRRGQEARLRCSPMKGHSHVYWYRQLPEEGLKFMVYLQKENIIDESGMPKERFSAEFPKEGPSILRIQQVVRGDSAAYFCASSQARQLESGYTFGSGTRLTVV.

This clone came up a few times. The gene calls are TRBV7-9 and TRBJ2-5; unclear D gene. The ends were cut back, 6 bases at V and 0 bases at J, with 14 bases in the middle. The CDR3 contains 15 residues. The germline gives CDR1 SEHNR, CDR2 FQNEAQ (reference sequence). CDR3 loop: CASSSTTRYQETQYF. The CDR3 DNA reads TGTGCCAGCAGTTCGACGACACGTTACCAAGAGACCCAGTACTTC.

V gene TRBV19 combines with J gene TRBJ1-1; unclear D gene. The length of the CDR3 is 13 residues. V lost 5 bases and J 1 base, leaving 8 bases between the germline ends. Looked up from germline, CDR1 is LNHDA and CDR2 is SQIVND (reference sequence). The CDR3 is CASSLGSNTEAFF. CDR3 nucleotides: TGTGCCAGTAGTCTGGGCTCGAACACTGAAGCTTTCTTT.

CDR3: CASSQEVGMNTEAFF. For the CDR3, the DNA is TGTGCCAGCAGCCAAGAAGTCGGGATGAACACTGAAGCTTTCTTT. The chain combines TRBV4-2 with TRBJ1-1; D is unclear. Trimming shortened V by 0 bases and J by 0 bases, and 8 bases separated the two germline ends. This CDR3 comprises 15 residues. The germline V gene encodes CDR1 LGHNA and CDR2 YNFKEQ.